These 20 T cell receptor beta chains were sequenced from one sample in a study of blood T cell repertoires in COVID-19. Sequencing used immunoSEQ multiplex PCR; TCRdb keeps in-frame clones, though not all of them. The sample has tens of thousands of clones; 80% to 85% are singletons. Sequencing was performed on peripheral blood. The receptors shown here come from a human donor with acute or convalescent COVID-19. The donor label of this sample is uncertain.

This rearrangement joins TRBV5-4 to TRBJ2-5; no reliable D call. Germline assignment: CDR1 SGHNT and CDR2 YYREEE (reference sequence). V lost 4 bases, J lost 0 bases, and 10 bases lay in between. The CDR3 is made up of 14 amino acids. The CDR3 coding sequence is TGTGCCAGCAGCCCCAGGCAGGACCAAGAGACCCAGTACTTC. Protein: CASSPRQDQETQYF.

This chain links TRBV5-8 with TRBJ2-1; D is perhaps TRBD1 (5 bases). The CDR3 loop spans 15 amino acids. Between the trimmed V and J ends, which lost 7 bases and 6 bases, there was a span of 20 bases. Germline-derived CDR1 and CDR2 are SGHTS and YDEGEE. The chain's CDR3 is CASRLNTERGNEQFF. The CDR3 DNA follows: TGTGCCAGCCGTCTCAACACGGAAAGGGGCAATGAGCAGTTCTTC.

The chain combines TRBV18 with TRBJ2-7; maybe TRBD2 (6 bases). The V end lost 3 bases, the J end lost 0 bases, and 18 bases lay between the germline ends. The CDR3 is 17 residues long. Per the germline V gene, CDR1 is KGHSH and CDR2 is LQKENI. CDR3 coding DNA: TGTGCCAGCTCACCTCTCCCCGCCGGGGGTGGCTCCTACGAGCAGTACTTC. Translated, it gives CASSPLPAGGGSYEQYF.

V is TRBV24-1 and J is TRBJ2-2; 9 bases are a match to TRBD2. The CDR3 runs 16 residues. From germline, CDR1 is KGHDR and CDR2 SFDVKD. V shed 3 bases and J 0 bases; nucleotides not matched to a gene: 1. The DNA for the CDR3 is TGTGCCACCAGTGATCTAGCGGGGTCGAACACCGGGGAGCTGTTTTTT. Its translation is CATSDLAGSNTGELFF.

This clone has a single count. Written as DNA, the CDR3 is TGCGCCAGCAGCCCCGCTGGGATCTCAGGGATCACAGATACGCAGTATTTT. It is translated as CASSPAGISGITDTQYF. The chain employs TRBV4-3 and TRBJ2-3, with D possibly TRBD1 on 5 matching bases. Germline V gene sequence: CDR1 LGHNA, CDR2 YSLEER. The V end lost 4 bases, the J end lost 2 bases, and 19 bases lay between the germline ends. The CDR3 runs 17 residues.

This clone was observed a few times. DNA for the CDR3: TGCAGCGTCACCCCCGGCACAGGGGGCTCTGGAAACACCATATATTTT. As protein: CSVTPGTGGSGNTIYF. The V call is TRBV29-1, the J call TRBJ1-3; TRBD1 aligns across 8 bases. After removal of 6 bases from V and 0 bases from J, the junction contained 10 bases not matched to a gene. The CDR3 totals 16 residues. Germline lookup yields CDR1 SQVTM and CDR2 ANQGSEA. The whole variable domain, remainder taken from reference TRBV29-1 and TRBJ1-3, is SAVISQKPSRDICQRGTSLTIQCQVDSQVTMMFWYRQQPGQSLTLIATANQGSEATYESGFVIDKFPISRPNLTFSTLTVSNMSPEDSSIYLCSVTPGTGGSGNTIYFGEGSWLTVV.

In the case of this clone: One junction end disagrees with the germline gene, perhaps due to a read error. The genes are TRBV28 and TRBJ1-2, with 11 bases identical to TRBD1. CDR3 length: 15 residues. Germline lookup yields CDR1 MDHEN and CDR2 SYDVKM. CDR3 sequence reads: CASNLGGQGAFGYTF. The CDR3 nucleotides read TGTGCCAGCAATTTAGGCGGACAGGGGGCGTTTGGCTACACCTTC.

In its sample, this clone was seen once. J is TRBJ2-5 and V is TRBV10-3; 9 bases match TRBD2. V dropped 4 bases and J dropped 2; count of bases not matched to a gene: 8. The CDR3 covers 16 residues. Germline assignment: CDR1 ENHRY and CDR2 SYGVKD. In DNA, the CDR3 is TGTGCCATCAGTGCCCGCGGGGGGGCACCTCAAGAGACCCAGTACTTC. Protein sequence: CAISARGGAPQETQYF.

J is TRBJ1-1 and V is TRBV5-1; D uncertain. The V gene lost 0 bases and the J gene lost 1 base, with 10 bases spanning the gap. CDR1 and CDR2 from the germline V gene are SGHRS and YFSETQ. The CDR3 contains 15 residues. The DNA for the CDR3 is TGCGCCAGCAGCTTGGGGTCCGGGAGGAACACTGAAGCTTTCTTT. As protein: CASSLGSGRNTEAFF.

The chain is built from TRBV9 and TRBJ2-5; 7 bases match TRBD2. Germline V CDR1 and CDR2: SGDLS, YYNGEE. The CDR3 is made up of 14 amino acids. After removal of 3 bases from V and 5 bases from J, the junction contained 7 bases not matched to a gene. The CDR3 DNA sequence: TGTGCCAGCAGCGGAGAGCGGGGCCGGGAGACCCAGTACTTC. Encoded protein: CASSGERGRETQYF.

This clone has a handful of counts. DNA of the CDR3: TGTGCCAGCAGTGGACACCTCGGGACAAGCTATGGCTACACCTTC. This translates into CASSGHLGTSYGYTF. The chain carries TRBV25-1 and TRBJ1-2; D may be TRBD1 (6 bases). V gave up 4 bases and J gave up 4 bases, with 16 bases separating them. This CDR3 contains 15 residues. Germline V lookup: CDR1 MGHDK, CDR2 SYGVNS.

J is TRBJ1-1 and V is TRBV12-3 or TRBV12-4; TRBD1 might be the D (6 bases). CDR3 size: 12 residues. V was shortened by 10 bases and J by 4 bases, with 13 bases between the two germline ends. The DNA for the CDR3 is TGTGCCACCCAGGGGTTGGTCACTGAAGCTTTCTTT. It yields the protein CATQGLVTEAFF.

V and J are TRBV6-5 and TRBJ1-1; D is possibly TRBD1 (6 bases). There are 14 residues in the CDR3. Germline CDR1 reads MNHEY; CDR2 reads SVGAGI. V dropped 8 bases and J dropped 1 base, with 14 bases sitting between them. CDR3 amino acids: CASRQGIGNTEAFF. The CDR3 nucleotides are TGTGCCAGCCGGCAGGGGATAGGGAACACTGAAGCTTTCTTT.

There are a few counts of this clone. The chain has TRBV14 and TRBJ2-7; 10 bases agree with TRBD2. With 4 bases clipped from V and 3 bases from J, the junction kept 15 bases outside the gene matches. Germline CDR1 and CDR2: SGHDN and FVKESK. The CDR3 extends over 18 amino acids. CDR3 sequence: CASSPRSGLAVNFYEQYF. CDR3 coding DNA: TGTGCCAGCAGCCCACGAAGCGGACTAGCGGTTAATTTCTACGAGCAGTACTTC.

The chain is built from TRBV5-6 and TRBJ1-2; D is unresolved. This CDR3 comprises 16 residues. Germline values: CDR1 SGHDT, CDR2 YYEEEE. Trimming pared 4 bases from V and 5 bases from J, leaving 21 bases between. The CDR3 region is CASSPLSRGVIYGYTF. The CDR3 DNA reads TGTGCCAGCAGCCCGCTTAGCCGGGGAGTGATATATGGCTACACCTTC.

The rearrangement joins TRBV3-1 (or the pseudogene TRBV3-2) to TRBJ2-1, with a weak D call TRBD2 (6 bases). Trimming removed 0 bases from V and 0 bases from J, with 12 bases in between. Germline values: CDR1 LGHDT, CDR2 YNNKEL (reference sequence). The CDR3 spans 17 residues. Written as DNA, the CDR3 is TGTGCCAGCAGCCAAGACCAGACTAGTCTCTCCTACAATGAGCAGTTCTTC. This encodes CASSQDQTSLSYNEQFF.

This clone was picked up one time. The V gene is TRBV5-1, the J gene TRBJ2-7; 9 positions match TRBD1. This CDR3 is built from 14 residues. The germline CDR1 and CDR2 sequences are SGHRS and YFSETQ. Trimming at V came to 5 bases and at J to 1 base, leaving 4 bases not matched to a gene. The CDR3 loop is CASSWGQGSYEQYF. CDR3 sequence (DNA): TGCGCCAGCAGTTGGGGACAGGGATCCTACGAGCAGTACTTC.

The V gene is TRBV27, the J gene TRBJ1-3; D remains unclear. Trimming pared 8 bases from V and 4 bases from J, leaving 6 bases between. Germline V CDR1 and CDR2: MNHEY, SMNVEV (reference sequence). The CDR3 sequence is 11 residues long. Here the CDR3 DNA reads TGTGCCAGCTCAGGCGGAAACACCATATATTTT. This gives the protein CASSGGNTIYF.

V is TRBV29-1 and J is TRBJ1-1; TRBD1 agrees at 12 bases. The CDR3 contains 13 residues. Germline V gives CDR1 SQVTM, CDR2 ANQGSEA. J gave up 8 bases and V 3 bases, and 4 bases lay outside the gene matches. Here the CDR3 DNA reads TGCAGCGTTGAGAGGGACAGGGGGCAAGAAGCTTTCTTT. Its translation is CSVERDRGQEAFF.

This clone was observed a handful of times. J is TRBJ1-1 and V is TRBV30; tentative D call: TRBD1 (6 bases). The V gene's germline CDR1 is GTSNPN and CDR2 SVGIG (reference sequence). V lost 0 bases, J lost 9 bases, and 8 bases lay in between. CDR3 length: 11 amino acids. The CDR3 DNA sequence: TGTGCCTGGAGTGTAGGGGGAAAAGCTTTCTTT. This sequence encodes CAWSVGGKAFF.